Sequencing of this TCR beta chain was carried out in a study of preoperative IRX-2 immunotherapy in early breast cancer. The sample's treatment: preoperative locoregional IRX-2 cytokine immunotherapy. This phase Ib study tested locoregional IRX-2 cytokine immunotherapy given before surgery. The assay was immunoSEQ multiplex PCR, and TCRdb's table has in-frame clones only and misses some. The sample records approximately 24,000 clones, roughly nine tenths being singletons. Germline V gene lookup returns CDR1 PRHDT and CDR2 FYEKMQ (reference sequence). The CDR3 length is 15 residues. Trimming shortened V by 6 bases and J by 0 bases, and 12 bases separated the two germline ends.

The rearrangement uses TRBV13 and TRBJ1-3; D is perhaps TRBD1 (5 bases). The TCR was taken from a human donor with breast cancer. The sequencing used tumor tissue, collected after IRX-2 immunotherapy. The CDR3 DNA reads TGTGCCAGCAGTAGGGGAGGGAGCTCTGGAAACACCATATATTTT. Protein product: CASSRGGSSGNTIYF.